The 10 T cell receptor beta chains given below trace back to one sample, sequenced in a study of cytomegalovirus exposure and HLA in healthy donors. The PCR made use of 60 Vbeta and 13 Jbeta primers. Method: immunoSEQ multiplex PCR; TCRdb's copy keeps in-frame clones and lacks some. The profile shows about 160,000 clones, 75% to 90% of them singletons. Material: PBMCs. The receptor set was obtained from a boy between 2 and 10 years old in good health and CMV-seronegative.

The DNA of the CDR3 is TGTGCCAGCAGTGAACTAGCGGGAGGCGAGCAGTTCTTC. It specifies CASSELAGGEQFF. The chain has TRBV6-8 and TRBJ2-1, with TRBD2 matching over 12 bases. Germline trimming cut 5 bases from V and 10 bases from J; bases unmatched to any gene: 3. There are 13 residues in the CDR3. Germline CDR1 MNHGY, CDR2 SAAAGT.

The chain couples TRBV28 to TRBJ2-7; 8 bases agree with TRBD1. Germline V gene data show CDR1 as MDHEN and CDR2 as SYDVKM. Losses at the gene ends were 5 bases for V and 4 bases for J; bases not matched to a gene: 13. This CDR3 has 16 amino acids. The chain's CDR3 is CASSPPPGQEPYEQYF. CDR3 nucleotide sequence: TGTGCCAGCAGTCCCCCCCCGGGACAGGAACCTTACGAGCAGTACTTC.

The J gene is TRBJ2-2, the V gene TRBV5-1; D unclear. The V end was cut by 4 bases, the J end by 8 bases, with 9 bases between. CDR1 is SGHRS, CDR2 YFSETQ, per germline. This CDR3 has 12 residues. The CDR3 is CASSPPGGELFF. As DNA, the CDR3 is TGCGCCAGCAGCCCACCAGGAGGGGAGCTGTTTTTT.

This sequence joins TRBV7-9 and TRBJ1-2, with D possibly matching TRBD1 (5 bases). The V and J ends lost 1 base and 6 bases respectively, with 15 bases between them. The CDR3 length is 15 residues. The germline V gene encodes CDR1 SEHNR and CDR2 FQNEAQ (reference sequence). As DNA, the CDR3 is TGTGCCAGCAGCTTAGTCACAGCCGCGGGGGATGGCTACACCTTC. The encoded protein is CASSLVTAAGDGYTF.

The chain uses TRBV28 and TRBJ2-5, with 9 bases aligning to TRBD2. V gave up 5 bases and J gave up 4 bases; unmatched junction bases: 8. The germline V gene encodes CDR1 MDHEN and CDR2 SYDVKM. This CDR3 has 15 residues. CDR3 protein: CASSPGLAPGETQYF. CDR3 DNA: TGTGCCAGCAGTCCGGGACTAGCACCCGGAGAGACCCAGTACTTC.

V and J are TRBV11-2 and TRBJ2-1; possible D gene TRBD1, 7 bases. Per the germline V gene, CDR1 is SGHAT and CDR2 is FQNNGV. V gave up 4 bases and J gave up 2 bases, with 21 bases separating them. The CDR3 spans 18 residues. DNA for the CDR3: TGTGCCAGCAGCTCAGGGGGGCCCCCCGGGACAGCCTACAATGAGCAGTTCTTC. Its translation is CASSSGGPPGTAYNEQFF.

The rearrangement uses TRBV28 and TRBJ1-5, with D perhaps matching TRBD1 (6 bases). The germline V and J ends were trimmed by 3 bases and 0 bases, with 9 bases remaining between them. CDR1 and CDR2 (germline): MDHEN, SYDVKM. This CDR3 spans 15 amino acids. In DNA form, the CDR3 reads TGTGCCAGCAGTTTGTGGACAGATAGCAATCAGCCCCAGCATTTT. Protein sequence: CASSLWTDSNQPQHF.

The chain carries TRBV5-5 and TRBJ2-5, with D unresolved. V lost 1 base and J 4 bases, leaving 8 bases between the germline ends. This CDR3 is built from 13 residues. CDR1 and CDR2 from the germline V gene are SGHKS and YYEKEE (reference sequence). CDR3 residues: CASSLSPGETQYF. CDR3 bases: TGTGCCAGCAGCTTGTCCCCAGGAGAGACCCAGTACTTC. Full variable domain (missing parts from reference TRBV5-5 and TRBJ2-5): DAGVTQSPTHLIKTRGQQVTLRCSPISGHKSVSWYQQVLGQGPQFIFQYYEKEERGRGNFPDRFSARQFPNYSSELNVNALLLGDSALYLCASSLSPGETQYFGPGTRLLVL.

V usage is TRBV18 and J usage is TRBJ2-7; 8 bases agree with TRBD1. CDR1 and CDR2 (germline): KGHSH, LQKENI. The CDR3 has 15 amino acids. Germline trimming cut 5 bases from V and 2 bases from J; bases unmatched to any gene: 8. The CDR3 protein is CASSERTGRTYEQYF. In DNA, the CDR3 is TGTGCCAGCTCAGAGAGGACAGGGAGGACCTACGAGCAGTACTTC.

The chain has TRBV19 and TRBJ2-5; maybe TRBD1 (6 bases). The CDR3 extends over 13 amino acids. V lost 5 bases and J 3 bases, leaving 10 bases between the germline ends. Germline values: CDR1 LNHDA, CDR2 SQIVND (reference sequence). The CDR3 nucleotides are TGTGCCAGTAGTGGGGCAGGGGAAGAGACCCAGTACTTC. Translating gives CASSGAGEETQYF.